Listed here is a single T cell receptor (beta chain). Antigen specificity is unknown. This sample is part of a study of pediatric ulcerative colitis. The survey-level immunoSEQ assay was used. TCRdb's copy holds only in-frame clones and misses some; the assay was immunoSEQ multiplex PCR. The data contain some 43,000 clones, around 79% of them singletons. The V end was cut by 3 bases, the J end by 4 bases, with 14 bases between. This CDR3 has 14 residues. CDR1 SGHNT and CDR2 YYREEE come from the germline V gene (reference sequence). Notes on the study in general: Compared with controls, ulcerative colitis showed greater blood-rectum clone sharing.

One to two pinch biopsies were taken from the rectum during colonoscopy. The source material was gut tissue. The sequence came from a girl aged 5 to 17 with moderate ulcerative colitis. The chain combines TRBV5-4 with TRBJ2-7; possible D gene TRBD1, 5 bases. The CDR3 nucleotides read TGTGCCAGCAGCTCCGGCCTAACAGGATACGAGCAGTACTTC. Translation: CASSSGLTGYEQYF.